This note documents a single T cell receptor (beta chain) sequence. No antigen is known for it. This record comes from a study of spatial heterogeneity in lung cancer. Study background: Raw-read counts averaged over ten per unique TCR and UMI combination.

Time point indicated: sample taken at primary tumor resection. Unsorted whole RNA of tumor, nontumor lung or frozen PBMC was sequenced. 72 TRACERx patients with early, untreated non-small cell lung cancer donated samples. Each TCR cDNA molecule carried a unique molecular identifier. One entry per CDR3 protein, called by TCRdb with MiXCR from the 5' RACE reads. The table records some 50,000 distinct CDR3 sequences, 6.5% to 8% of them present only once. Study findings and constraints: Ubiquitous expanded tumor TCRs were observed in blood more at resection than follow-up.

This clonotype was sampled from a female donor with early-stage non-small cell lung cancer. Here the sequenced sample was PBMCs, taken at surgery.

The CDR3 region is CASSQPYARQGSTDTQYF. CDR3 in DNA: TGCGCCAGCAGCCAACCCTACGCCAGACAGGGAAGCACAGATACGCAGTATTTT. V is TRBV4-3 and J is TRBJ2-3, with 7 bases fitting TRBD1. Germline V gene data show CDR1 as LGHNA and CDR2 as YSLEER. This CDR3 is built from 18 residues. The V segment lost 2 bases and the J segment 0 bases; nucleotides outside the gene matches: 11.